The T cell receptor beta chain described here comes from a study of T cell responses to AZD1222 COVID-19 vaccine. Remarks on this clone: The antigen is undetermined.

V lost 6 bases and J lost 0, with 8 bases in between. Per germline, CDR1 SNHLY and CDR2 FYNNEI. This CDR3 is 14 amino acids long. Clones were sequenced by immunoSEQ multiplex PCR, and TCRdb holds only the in-frame ones, with some missing. The sample includes about 130,000 clones, around 90% of them seen just once. Study results and limitations: All repertoire sampling was performed exclusively after the peak T cell response. Only five or six AZD1222 recipients were seropositive at baseline. Once two AZD1222 doses were given, Spike-specific TCR breadth and depth went up.

The V and J genes are TRBV2 and TRBJ2-2; D gene uncertain. This TCR derives from an adult in good health. The sequencing used peripheral blood, collected on day 0 of AZD1222 vaccination. The CDR3 here is CASRVTTNTGELFF. As DNA, the CDR3 is TGTGCCAGCAGGGTAACTACGAACACCGGGGAGCTGTTTTTT.